A selection of T cell receptor beta chains follows, all from one sample in a study of T cells in Graves' hyperthyroidism and ophthalmopathy. MiXCR was run by TCRdb on the multiplex PCR reads, yielding one entry per CDR3 protein. The sample lists approximately 700,000 distinct CDR3 sequences, about 16% occurring once. Material: blood. The receptor set was obtained from a man aged 18 to 30 with Graves' hyperthyroidism. CDR3s include the opening cysteine and the closing phenylalanine or tryptophan. A D gene is named only where the DNA matches it firmly. Clone sizes are given selectively: once, few, many, or a class where the clone is expanded.

clone size: many
D gene: TRBD1
J gene: TRBJ1-1
V gene: TRBV28
CDR3 length: 14
CDR3 protein: CASRVGTGGTEAFF
CDR3 DNA: TGTGCCAGCAGGGTCGGGACAGGGGGCACTGAAGCTTTCTTT

clone size: NA
D gene: NA
J gene: TRBJ2-7
V gene: TRBV15
CDR3 length: 13
CDR3 protein: CATSRSGAPGQYF
CDR3 DNA: TGTGCCACCAGCAGGTCAGGGGCACCTGGGCAGTACTTC

clone size: few
D gene: NA
J gene: TRBJ2-5
V gene: TRBV5-1
CDR3 length: 15
CDR3 protein: CASSSPPSGQETQYF
CDR3 DNA: TGCGCCAGCAGCTCCCCCCCTTCCGGACAAGAGACCCAGTACTTC

clone size: many
D gene: TRBD2
J gene: TRBJ2-3
V gene: TRBV6-1
CDR3 length: 15
CDR3 protein: CASTTSGPSTDTQYF
CDR3 DNA: TGTGCCAGCACTACTAGCGGGCCCAGCACAGATACGCAGTATTTT

clone size: NA
D gene: NA
J gene: TRBJ2-5
V gene: TRBV19
CDR3 length: 13
CDR3 protein: CASSIEGRKTQYF
CDR3 DNA: TGTGCCAGTAGTATAGAAGGGAGGAAGACCCAGTACTTC

clone size: many
D gene: TRBD2
J gene: TRBJ2-1
V gene: TRBV27
CDR3 length: 16
CDR3 protein: CASSKLAGGGPDEQFF
CDR3 DNA: TGTGCCAGCAGTAAATTAGCGGGAGGGGGCCCGGATGAGCAGTTCTTC

clone size: few
D gene: TRBD2
J gene: TRBJ2-7
V gene: TRBV6-5
CDR3 length: 15
CDR3 protein: CASSYSLADDREQYF
CDR3 DNA: TGTGCCAGCAGTTACTCACTAGCGGACGATCGGGAGCAGTACTTC

clone size: NA
D gene: TRBD2
J gene: TRBJ2-1
V gene: TRBV7-2
CDR3 length: 20
CDR3 protein: CASSLPRTSGSRVSYNEQFF
CDR3 DNA: TGTGCCAGCAGCTTACCTCGGACTAGCGGGAGCCGGGTGTCCTACAATGAGCAGTTCTTC

clone size: many
D gene: NA
J gene: TRBJ2-1
V gene: TRBV7-9
CDR3 length: 14
CDR3 protein: CASSLGQVNNEQFF
CDR3 DNA: TGTGCCAGCAGCTTAGGACAGGTCAACAATGAGCAGTTCTTC

clone size: few
D gene: TRBD1
J gene: TRBJ2-7
V gene: TRBV24-1
CDR3 length: 12
CDR3 protein: CATSGQGAEQYF
CDR3 DNA: TGTGCCACCAGTGGACAGGGCGCCGAGCAGTACTTC

clone size: NA
D gene: NA
J gene: TRBJ2-1
V gene: TRBV28
CDR3 length: 13
CDR3 protein: CASSLQGRREQFF
CDR3 DNA: TGTGCCAGCAGTTTACAGGGGCGGCGGGAGCAGTTCTTC

clone size: NA
D gene: NA
J gene: TRBJ2-2
V gene: TRBV18
CDR3 length: 17
CDR3 protein: CASSPPFSGTNTGELFF
CDR3 DNA: TGTGCCAGCTCACCACCGTTTTCAGGGACGAACACCGGGGAGCTGTTTTTT

clone size: many
D gene: TRBD2
J gene: TRBJ2-7
V gene: TRBV6-2/TRBV6-3
CDR3 length: 14
CDR3 protein: CASWQAGRPYEQYF
CDR3 DNA: TGTGCCAGCTGGCAAGCGGGACGGCCCTACGAGCAGTACTTC

clone size: many
D gene: NA
J gene: TRBJ2-7
V gene: TRBV28
CDR3 length: 13
CDR3 protein: CASSLRLAHEQYF
CDR3 DNA: TGTGCCAGCAGTTTGCGGCTGGCGCACGAGCAGTACTTC

clone size: NA
D gene: TRBD1
J gene: TRBJ1-2
V gene: TRBV6-1
CDR3 length: 14
CDR3 protein: CASSDPGGYYGYTF
CDR3 DNA: TGTGCCAGCAGTGACCCAGGGGGCTACTATGGCTACACCTTC

clone size: NA
D gene: NA
J gene: TRBJ1-1
V gene: TRBV20-1
CDR3 length: 9
CDR3 protein: CRPGTEAFF
CDR3 DNA: TGCAGGCCCGGGACTGAAGCTTTCTTT

clone size: few
D gene: NA
J gene: TRBJ2-6
V gene: TRBV7-8
CDR3 length: 18
CDR3 protein: CASSLPGAPISGANVLTF
CDR3 DNA: TGTGCCAGCAGCCTCCCTGGGGCCCCAATCTCTGGGGCCAACGTCCTGACTTTC

clone size: few
D gene: NA
J gene: TRBJ2-1
V gene: TRBV12-3/TRBV12-4
CDR3 length: 18
CDR3 protein: CASSVPGRFWSSYNEQFF
CDR3 DNA: TGTGCCAGCAGCGTCCCGGGACGTTTTTGGAGCTCCTACAATGAGCAGTTCTTC

clone size: NA
D gene: NA
J gene: TRBJ2-2
V gene: TRBV24-1
CDR3 length: 15
CDR3 protein: CATSDSGRNTGGLFF
CDR3 DNA: TGTGCCACCAGTGATTCAGGCCGTAACACCGGGGGGCTGTTTTTT

clone size: few
D gene: TRBD2
J gene: TRBJ2-1
V gene: TRBV24-1
CDR3 length: 18
CDR3 protein: CATSSRGASGINYNEQFF
CDR3 DNA: TGTGCCACCAGCAGCAGGGGGGCTAGCGGGATCAACTACAATGAGCAGTTCTTC

clone size: once
D gene: NA
J gene: TRBJ1-2
V gene: TRBV29-1
CDR3 length: 13
CDR3 protein: CSVAWDGDYGYTF
CDR3 DNA: TGCAGCGTTGCTTGGGACGGCGACTATGGCTACACCTTC

clone size: few
D gene: NA
J gene: TRBJ2-3
V gene: TRBV9
CDR3 length: 14
CDR3 protein: CASSAWQGSDTQYF
CDR3 DNA: TGTGCCAGCAGCGCGTGGCAGGGCTCAGATACGCAGTATTTT

clone size: many
D gene: TRBD2
J gene: TRBJ2-1
V gene: TRBV7-2
CDR3 length: 16
CDR3 protein: CASSPLAGAAYNEQFF
CDR3 DNA: TGTGCCAGCAGCCCATTAGCGGGAGCTGCCTACAATGAGCAGTTCTTC

clone size: NA
D gene: NA
J gene: TRBJ1-2
V gene: TRBV25-1
CDR3 length: 13
CDR3 protein: CASSVTGWHGYTF
CDR3 DNA: TGTGCCAGCAGTGTCACAGGGTGGCATGGCTACACCTTC